This TCR beta chain was retrieved from a study of T cell responses to AZD1222 COVID-19 vaccine. Study-wide findings and caveats: CD4 TCRs linked to vaccination spanned spike, dominating at 160-218 and 743-854.

Sequenced by immunoSEQ multiplex PCR; TCRdb stores in-frame clones only, minus some. The sample yields roughly 71,000 clones, around 84% seen once. The ends were cut back, 3 bases at V and 2 bases at J, with 5 bases in the middle. Looked up from germline, CDR1 is DFQATT and CDR2 is SNEGSKA (reference sequence). This CDR3 comprises 11 residues. Turning to this clone: Its matching antigen is unknown.

The chain employs TRBV20-1 and TRBJ2-7, with D tentatively TRBD1 (5 bases). Sequencing was performed on peripheral blood, taken on day 0 of AZD1222 vaccination. This TCR came from an adult in good health. The CDR3 DNA reads as TGCAGTGCTAGGGGGCCCTACGAGCAGTACTTC. Protein product: CSARGPYEQYF.